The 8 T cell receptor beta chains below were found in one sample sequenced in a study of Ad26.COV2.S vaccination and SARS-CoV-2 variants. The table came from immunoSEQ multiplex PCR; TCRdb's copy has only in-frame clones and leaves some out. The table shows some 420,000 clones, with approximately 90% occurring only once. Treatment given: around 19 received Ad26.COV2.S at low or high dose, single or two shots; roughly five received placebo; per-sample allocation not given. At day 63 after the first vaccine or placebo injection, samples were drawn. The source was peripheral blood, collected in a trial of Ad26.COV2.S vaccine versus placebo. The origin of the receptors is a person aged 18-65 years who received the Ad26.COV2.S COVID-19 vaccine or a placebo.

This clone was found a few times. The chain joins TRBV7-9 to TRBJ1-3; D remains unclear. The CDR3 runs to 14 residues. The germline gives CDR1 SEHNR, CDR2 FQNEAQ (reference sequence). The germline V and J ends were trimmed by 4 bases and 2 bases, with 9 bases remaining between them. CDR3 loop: CASSSLSTGNTIYF. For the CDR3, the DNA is TGTGCCAGCAGCTCCCTCTCCACTGGAAACACCATATATTTT.

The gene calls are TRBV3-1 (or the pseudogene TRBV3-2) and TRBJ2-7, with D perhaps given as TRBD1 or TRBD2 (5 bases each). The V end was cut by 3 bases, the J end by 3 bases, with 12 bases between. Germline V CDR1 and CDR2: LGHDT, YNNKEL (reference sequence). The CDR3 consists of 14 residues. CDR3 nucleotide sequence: TGTGCCAGCAGCCAGGCTATGGGGGACTACGAGCAGTACTTC. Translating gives CASSQAMGDYEQYF.

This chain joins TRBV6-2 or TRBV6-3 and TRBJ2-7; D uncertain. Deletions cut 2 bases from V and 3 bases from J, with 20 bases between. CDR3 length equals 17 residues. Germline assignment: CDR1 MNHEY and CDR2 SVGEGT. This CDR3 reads CASSYAKGDSSYYEQYF. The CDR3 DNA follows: TGTGCCAGCAGTTACGCGAAGGGTGATTCATCCTACTACGAGCAGTACTTC.

Written as DNA, the CDR3 is TGTGCCAGCAGCTTGGACAGGGGAACCTACAATGAGCAGTTCTTC. Translating gives CASSLDRGTYNEQFF. V gene TRBV5-4 combines with J gene TRBJ2-1; 7 nucleotides line up with TRBD1. Germline loops: CDR1 SGHNT, CDR2 YYREEE (reference sequence). V shed 0 bases and J 2 bases; nucleotides not matched to a gene: 2. CDR3 length: 15 amino acids.

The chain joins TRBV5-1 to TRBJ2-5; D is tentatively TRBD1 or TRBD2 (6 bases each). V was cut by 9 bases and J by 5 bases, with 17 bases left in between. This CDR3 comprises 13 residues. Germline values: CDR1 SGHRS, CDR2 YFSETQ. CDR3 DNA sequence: TGCGCCACGACACTAGGGGGGCTTGAGACCCAGTACTTC. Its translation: CATTLGGLETQYF.

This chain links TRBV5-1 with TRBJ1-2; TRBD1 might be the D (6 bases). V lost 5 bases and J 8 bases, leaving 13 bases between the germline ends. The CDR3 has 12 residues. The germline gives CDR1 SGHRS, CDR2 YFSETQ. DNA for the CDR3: TGCGCCAGCAGTCCGAAGGGGGGAGGCTACACCTTC. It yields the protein CASSPKGGGYTF.

The CDR3, as DNA: TGTGCCAGCAGTTTTCAGGGGCTATGGAGCGAAAAACTGTTTTTT. The encoded protein is CASSFQGLWSEKLFF. The V gene is TRBV7-2, the J gene TRBJ1-4; perhaps TRBD1 as D (6 bases). This CDR3 has 15 amino acids. Germline loops: CDR1 SGHTA, CDR2 FQGNSA. Trimming took off 6 bases at V and 8 bases at J, with 19 bases between the two ends.

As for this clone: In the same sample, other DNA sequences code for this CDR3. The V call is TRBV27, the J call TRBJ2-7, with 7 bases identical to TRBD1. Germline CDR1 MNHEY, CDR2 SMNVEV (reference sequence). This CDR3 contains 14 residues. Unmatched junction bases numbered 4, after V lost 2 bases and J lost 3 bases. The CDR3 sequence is CASSLRDRDYEQYF. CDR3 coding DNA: TGTGCCAGCAGTTTAAGGGACAGAGACTACGAGCAGTACTTC.